This entry describes one T cell receptor (beta chain). Its antigen is unknown. This specimen comes from a study of cytomegalovirus exposure and HLA in healthy donors. Study-wide results and caveats: Common viral pathogens were later found to be apparently linked to several of the most significant clusters. When a later analysis was performed, an Asian-associated ancestry cluster reportedly had fewer N-insertions than the approximately 680-donor mean. The study listed under 200 cytomegalovirus-associated TCR beta chains.

Primers included in the PCR were 60 Vbeta and 13 Jbeta primers. The method was immunoSEQ multiplex PCR; TCRdb's version includes in-frame clones alone and lacks a portion of them. The sample has about 180,000 clones, 70% to 80% seen once. The specimen sequenced was PBMCs. This clonotype originated in a man between 18 and 29 years old in good health and CMV-seronegative.

CDR3 residues: CATSRDQGPQGAFF. CDR3 sequence (DNA): TGTGCCACCAGCAGAGATCAGGGGCCCCAGGGGGCTTTCTTT. The chain links TRBV15 to TRBJ1-1, with D possibly being TRBD1 (6 bases). Germline V gives CDR1 LNHNV, CDR2 YYDKDF (reference sequence). This CDR3 contains 14 residues. V was shortened by 0 bases and J by 11 bases, with 16 bases between the two germline ends.